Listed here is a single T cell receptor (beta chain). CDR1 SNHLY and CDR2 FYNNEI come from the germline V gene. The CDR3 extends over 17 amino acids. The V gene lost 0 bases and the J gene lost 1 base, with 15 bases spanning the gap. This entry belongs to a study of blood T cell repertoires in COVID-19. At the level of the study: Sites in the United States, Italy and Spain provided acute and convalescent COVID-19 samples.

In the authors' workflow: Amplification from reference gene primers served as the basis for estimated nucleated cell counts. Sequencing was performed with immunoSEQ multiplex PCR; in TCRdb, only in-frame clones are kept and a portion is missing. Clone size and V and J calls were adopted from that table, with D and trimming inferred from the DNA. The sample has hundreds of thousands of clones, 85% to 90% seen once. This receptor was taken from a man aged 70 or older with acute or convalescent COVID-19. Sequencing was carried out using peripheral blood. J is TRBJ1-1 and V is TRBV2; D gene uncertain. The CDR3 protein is CASSEALRRVPNTEAFF. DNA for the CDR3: TGTGCCAGCAGTGAAGCGCTTCGGAGGGTACCGAACACTGAAGCTTTCTTT.